These 2 T cell receptor beta chains were all obtained from the same sample, sequenced in a study of blood T cell repertoires in COVID-19. Profiled with immunoSEQ multiplex PCR; TCRdb holds only in-frame clones, not every one. This table holds 25,000 to 35,000 clones, 75% to 85% found once. The sequencing input was peripheral blood. Source of these receptors: a man aged 55 to 70 with active COVID-19.

V gene TRBV10-3 combines with J gene TRBJ2-7, with 13 bases identical to TRBD2. Germline lookup yields CDR1 ENHRY and CDR2 SYGVKD. With V trimmed by 0 bases and J by 1 base, 0 bases remained unmatched. The CDR3 is 16 residues long. The CDR3 DNA reads TGTGCCATCAGTGAGTCGACTAGCGGGGGGTCCTACGAGCAGTACTTC. Translated: CAISESTSGGSYEQYF.

V gene TRBV5-1 combines with J gene TRBJ2-3; tentative D call: TRBD1 (5 bases). V lost 4 bases, J lost 2 bases, and 23 bases lay in between. The germline V gene has CDR1 SGHRS and CDR2 YFSETQ. The CDR3 contains 18 residues. The CDR3 spells CASSQTPLTGALTDTQYF. The CDR3 nucleotides are TGCGCCAGCAGCCAAACCCCCCTTACAGGAGCGCTCACAGATACGCAGTATTTT.